This note documents a single T cell receptor (beta chain) sequence. Its antigen target is currently unknown. A junction end diverges from the germline sequence, so it may reflect a read error. From cysteine to phenylalanine, the CDR3 is 14 amino acids long. The kept DNA is CDR3 alone, 42 bases in frame from the first base. The germline V gene (reference sequence) supplies CDR1 SSHAT and CDR2 FNYEAQ. This record belongs to a study of memory CD8 T cells in hepatitis C reinfection (dated by TCRdb to 2016 to 2017). For context, the study as a whole: A few donors spontaneously resolved two consecutive HCV infections, while two donors cleared a primary infection but became chronically infected after reinfection. An HCV reinfection was defined as a positive HCV RNA test that came after two negative tests taken at least 60 days apart. Samples from before reinfection were taken anywhere from 55 to 20 weeks prior to reinfection being detected. Across an HCV reinfection episode in several donors, the study followed the TCR beta repertoire of virus-specific CD8 T cells over time. Several reinfection cases with stored pre-reinfection samples were identified between the late 2000s and the early 2010s. In the reinfection study, participants who had previously resolved an HCV infection were followed up every 3 months. The research as a whole found: With only 4 to 6 donors, the study could not reach definitive conclusions about public clonotypes linked to secondary clearance.

The time point label here, explained by the study, means: pre-reinfection, 55 to 20 weeks before reinfection detection. The sorted cells were sequenced directly ex vivo, without any in vitro expansion ahead of TCR sequencing. The donors, who were people who inject drugs, were enrolled in the Montreal Acute Hepatitis C Cohort Study (HEPCO) in Canada. Total naive CD8 T cells, sorted as viable CD3+ CD8+ CD45RO-, came from a couple of donors at all three reinfection time points as controls. Before sorting, cryopreserved peripheral blood mononuclear cells were thawed, and CD8 T cells were purified from the thawed cells. Negative selection with the MACS CD8+ T cell Isolation Kit was used to enrich CD8 T cells. A BD FACSAria II sorter with FACSDiva software was used for cell sorting, and FlowJo was used for data analysis. The method was the immunoSEQ multiplex PCR assay. Genomic DNA was pulled from the sorted cells, and the automated high-throughput method of Adaptive Biotechnologies was used to sequence the TCR beta V, D and J regions. CDR3 regions were amplified with a two-step, bias-controlled multiplex PCR. Amplified TCR beta libraries were sequenced on an Illumina instrument. As for how the authors treated the data: The demultiplexed reads were processed to cut down on amplification and sequencing bias, and the IMGT database was used to assign CDR3 sequences to gene families. ImmunoSEQ software version 2.0 was used to analyze repertoire data. Out-of-frame sequences and sequences containing stop codons in the CDR3 were removed from the clonotype lists. Clonotypes with a frequency below 0.01% were excluded because such clonotypes corresponded to less than one cell. Richness was calculated by dividing observed richness by the number of input cells, and evenness was calculated by dividing Shannon entropy by the log of observed richness. Repertoire diversity and the similarity between time points were measured using Simpson diversity and Morisita-Horn overlap indices. Each clonotype was placed into one of four groups: dominant (>1%), sub-dominant (0.5-0.99%), low abundance (0.1-0.49%) or lowest abundance (<0.1%). A germline index was derived by subtracting total nucleotide additions from total CDR3 length and dividing the result by total CDR3 length. This immuneACCESS table, as held by TCRdb, lists in-frame sequences with V and J called but not all clones. Of the missing ones, under half trace to an unresolved V gene in checked studies; the others have no known cause. D and trimming were read from the DNA, whereas the V and J calls and clone size are those reported in that table. Present in this sample are approximately 51,000 clones, just under 90% of which were seen just once. The ten largest clonotypes hold about 1% of the sample.

This sequence was found in a man between 18 and 29 years old with hepatitis C virus infection. Sample: naive CD8+ T cells sorted from blood. This specimen's cell subset or site label, interpreted: total naive CD8+CD45RO- T cells. The rearrangement combines TRBV7-7 with TRBJ2-7; TRBD1 fits 7 bases in the junction. The CDR3 has the sequence CASSLGGTGDEQYF. The DNA is as follows: TGTGCTAGCAGCTTAGGGGGCACAGGGGACGAGCAGTACTTC.